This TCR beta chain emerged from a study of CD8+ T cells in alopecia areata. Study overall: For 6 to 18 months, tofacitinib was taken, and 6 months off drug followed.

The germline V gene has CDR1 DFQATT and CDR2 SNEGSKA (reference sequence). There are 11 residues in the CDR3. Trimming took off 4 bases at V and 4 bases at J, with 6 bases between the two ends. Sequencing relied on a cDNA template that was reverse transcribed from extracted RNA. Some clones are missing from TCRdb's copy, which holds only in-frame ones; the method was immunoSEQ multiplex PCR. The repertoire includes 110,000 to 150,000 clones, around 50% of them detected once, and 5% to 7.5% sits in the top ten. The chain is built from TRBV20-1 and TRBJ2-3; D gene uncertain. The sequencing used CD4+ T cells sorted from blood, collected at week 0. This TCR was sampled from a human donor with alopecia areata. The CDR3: CSAIGADTQYF. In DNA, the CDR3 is TGCAGTGCTATTGGGGCAGATACGCAGTATTTT.